A single sample gave rise to the 25 T cell receptor beta chains below, sequenced in a study of blood T cell repertoires in COVID-19. This table comes from immunoSEQ multiplex PCR, and its TCRdb copy is limited to in-frame clones, with some not included. There are around 180,000 clones in the sample; 88% occur only once, and around a quarter lies in the top ten. The material sequenced was peripheral blood. All receptors derive from a man in his sixties with acute or convalescent COVID-19.

The chain employs TRBV5-1 and TRBJ1-2; D gene ambiguous. Germline CDR1 SGHRS, CDR2 YFSETQ. CDR3 size: 13 residues. V was shortened by 5 bases and J by 2 bases, with 10 bases between the two germline ends. CDR3 loop: CASRSGPNYGYTF. CDR3 nucleotide sequence: TGCGCCAGCAGAAGTGGGCCAAACTATGGCTACACCTTC.

V usage is TRBV9 and J usage is TRBJ2-2, with 7 positions matching TRBD1. Unmatched junction bases numbered 9, after V lost 4 bases and J lost 6 bases. The CDR3 loop spans 15 amino acids. CDR1 is SGDLS and CDR2 is YYNGEE in the germline V gene. The CDR3 protein is CASSLRQGRAGELFF. The CDR3 DNA reads TGTGCCAGCAGCCTCCGACAGGGAAGGGCCGGGGAGCTGTTTTTT.

J is TRBJ2-7 and V is TRBV19; 10 nucleotides agree with TRBD2. From germline, CDR1 is LNHDA and CDR2 SQIVND (reference sequence). The CDR3 contains 16 residues. V was pared by 10 bases and J by 1 base, with 13 bases of the junction left unmatched. For the CDR3, the DNA is TGTGCCAAACCGGGACTAGCGCCTACCCAGTCCTACGAGCAGTACTTC. This gives the protein CAKPGLAPTQSYEQYF.

The chain links TRBV5-1 to TRBJ2-1, with TRBD2 identical over 12 bases. This CDR3 is built from 16 residues. Germline assignment: CDR1 SGHRS and CDR2 YFSETQ. Germline trimming cut 6 bases from V and 7 bases from J; bases unmatched to any gene: 11. The CDR3 nucleotides read TGCGCCAGCACCATAACTAGCGGGAGGCCAGGGAATGAGCAGTTCTTC. Translating gives CASTITSGRPGNEQFF.

The chain recombines TRBV7-3 with TRBJ2-1; TRBD2 aligns across 11 bases. This CDR3 is built from 14 residues. Germline V gene data show CDR1 as SGHTA and CDR2 as FQGTGA. Trimming took 4 bases from V and 7 from J; bases not matched to a gene: 3. The CDR3 reads CASSYSGGVNEQFF. The DNA for the CDR3 is TGTGCCAGCAGCTATAGCGGGGGGGTTAATGAGCAGTTCTTC.

Comment on this clone: The junction shows a germline mismatch at one end, possibly a read error. The chain joins TRBV5-1 to TRBJ1-4; the D gene is possibly TRBD1 (5 bases). The germline V gene encodes CDR1 SGHRS and CDR2 YFSETQ. This CDR3 has 18 residues. The DNA for the CDR3 is TGCGCCAGCAGTTTGGGGGAGGTGAACAGGCCATCTAATGAAAAACTGTTTTTT. It specifies CASSLGEVNRPSNEKLFF. The whole variable domain, filled in from reference TRBV5-1 and TRBJ1-4, reads KAGVTQTPRYLIKTRGQQVTLSCSPISGHRSVSWYQQTPGQGLQFLFEYFSETQRNKGNFPGRFSGRQFSNSRSEMNVSTLELGDSALYLCASSLGEVNRPSNEKLFFGSGTQLSVL.

J is TRBJ2-3 and V is TRBV10-3; 8 bases line up with TRBD1. V trimming: 6 bases; J trimming: 5 bases; junction bases outside the gene matches: 10. The germline CDR1 and CDR2 sequences are ENHRY and SYGVKD. The CDR3 totals 15 residues. The CDR3 sequence: CAISRGQGAGDTQYF. CDR3 coding DNA: TGTGCCATCAGCCGCGGGCAGGGGGCGGGAGATACGCAGTATTTT.

V gene TRBV21-1 combines with J gene TRBJ2-7; whether TRBD1, the table's D call, matches the DNA was not checked. TRBV21-1 is described as a pseudogene. The CDR3 spans 15 residues. The chain's CDR3 is CASSKERQGAKEQYV. CDR3 DNA sequence: TGTGCCAGCAGCAAAGAACGGCAGGGGGCGAAAGAGCAGTACGTC.

The chain joins TRBV12-3 or TRBV12-4 to TRBJ1-1; possibly TRBD1 for D (6 bases). V was trimmed by 6 bases and J by 3 bases, leaving 11 bases between them. The CDR3 totals 13 residues. CDR3 DNA sequence: TGTGCCAGCAGGCTAAGACAGGACACTGAAGCTTTCTTT. It encodes CASRLRQDTEAFF.

Only a few counts were recorded for this clone. The CDR3 sequence is CASSYSLGQGVGWQPQHF. CDR3 DNA: TGTGCCAGCAGTTACTCGCTGGGACAGGGTGTAGGATGGCAGCCCCAGCATTTT. This sequence joins TRBV6-2 or TRBV6-3 and TRBJ1-5; 9 bases are shared with TRBD1. This CDR3 has 18 residues. Per germline, CDR1 MNHEY and CDR2 SVGEGT. J lost 7 bases, V lost 0 bases, and 13 bases had no gene match.

The chain recombines TRBV2 with TRBJ2-3, with 14 bases identical to TRBD2. The CDR3 spans 19 residues. V was pared by 7 bases and J by 2 bases, with 14 bases of the junction left unmatched. In germline, CDR1 is SNHLY, CDR2 FYNNEI. The DNA of the CDR3 is TGTGCCAGCAAAGCCGGGACTAGCGGGAGAGGCCCGCTCACAGATACGCAGTATTTT. Translated, it gives CASKAGTSGRGPLTDTQYF.

The chain links TRBV12-3 or TRBV12-4 to TRBJ1-2; D gene unclear. CDR3 length equals 13 residues. Trimming stripped 6 bases from V and 14 bases from J, with 22 bases between. The CDR3 loop reads CASSLGVASGMTF. The CDR3 DNA is TGTGCCAGCAGCTTGGGAGTCGCATCGGGTATGACCTTC.

The chain recombines TRBV29-1 with TRBJ1-2; D is ambiguous. Germline lookup yields CDR1 SQVTM and CDR2 ANQGSEA. This CDR3 region has 20 residues. Trimming stripped 1 base from V and 5 bases from J, with 32 bases between. The CDR3 DNA sequence: TGCAGCGTTGAAGGTCTTTTTTCTCAACCCCCGGGAGCCAAAACGTATGGCTACACCTTC. Protein: CSVEGLFSQPPGAKTYGYTF.

The chain employs TRBV6-5 and TRBJ2-1, with 7 bases that match TRBD2. V trimming: 4 bases; J trimming: 8 bases; junction bases outside the gene matches: 2. The CDR3 totals 12 residues. The V gene's germline CDR1 is MNHEY and CDR2 SVGAGI. CDR3 sequence (DNA): TGTGCCAGCAGTTTTGGGGGGGATGAGCAGTTCTTC. Encoded protein: CASSFGGDEQFF.

The DNA for the CDR3 is TGTGCCAGCAGCTTATTTGGCCCCGAGCAGTTCTTC. Translating gives CASSLFGPEQFF. The gene calls are TRBV7-9 and TRBJ2-1; no definite D call. This CDR3 comprises 12 residues. CDR1 is SEHNR, CDR2 FQNEAQ, per germline (reference sequence). The V end lost 2 bases, the J end lost 10 bases, and 9 bases lay between the germline ends.

The V gene is TRBV2, the J gene TRBJ2-7, with 15 positions matching TRBD2. Looked up from germline, CDR1 is SNHLY and CDR2 is FYNNEI. With V trimmed by 4 bases and J by 0 bases, 7 bases remained unmatched. The CDR3 length is 18 residues. DNA for the CDR3: TGTGCCAGCAGTGTCGGGACTAGCGGGAGGTGGAGCTCCTACGAGCAGTACTTC. It translates to CASSVGTSGRWSSYEQYF.

This clone was seen just once. The rearrangement joins TRBV9 to TRBJ2-3, with 9 bases identical to TRBD2. This CDR3 comprises 14 residues. V shed 3 bases, J shed 8 bases, and the junction held 7 bases outside the gene matches. CDR1 is SGDLS, CDR2 YYNGEE, per germline. CDR3 bases: TGTGCCAGCAGCGGTAGCGGGGGACCACGTACGCAGTATTTT. Protein: CASSGSGGPRTQYF.

V is TRBV27 and J is TRBJ2-3; 11 bases are a match to TRBD1. The J segment lost 3 bases and the V segment lost 5 bases, leaving 4 bases of the junction unmatched. The germline V gene encodes CDR1 MNHEY and CDR2 SMNVEV (reference sequence). The length of the CDR3 is 15 residues. CDR3 residues: CASSRTGGSTDTQYF. CDR3 coding DNA: TGTGCCAGCAGTAGGACAGGGGGCAGTACAGATACGCAGTATTTT.

The chain has TRBV6-6 and TRBJ1-4; no firm D call. Trimming cost V 2 bases and J 0 bases, with 10 bases left between them. Germline CDR1 and CDR2: MNHNY and SVGAGI (reference sequence). This CDR3 has 16 amino acids. Here the CDR3 reads CASSYGLIATNEKLFF. CDR3 nucleotide sequence: TGTGCCAGCAGTTACGGACTCATCGCAACTAATGAAAAACTGTTTTTT.

The chain is built from TRBV4-3 and TRBJ2-3; 10 bases are shared with TRBD2. With V trimmed by 0 bases and J by 2 bases, 8 bases remained unmatched. Germline assignment: CDR1 LGHNA and CDR2 YSLEER. CDR3 length equals 18 residues. CDR3 sequence reads: CASSQDEGLAGATDTQYF. The CDR3 DNA follows: TGCGCCAGCAGCCAAGATGAGGGGCTAGCGGGAGCCACAGATACGCAGTATTTT.

The rearrangement uses TRBV19 and TRBJ1-1; 9 bases agree with TRBD1. The CDR3 is 16 residues long. Germline CDR1 is LNHDA and CDR2 is SQIVND (reference sequence). The V segment lost 6 bases and the J segment 4 bases; nucleotides outside the gene matches: 12. The CDR3 spells CASRGPQGAMGTEAFF. The CDR3 region has the DNA TGTGCCAGTAGAGGACCACAGGGGGCTATGGGCACTGAAGCTTTCTTT.

This clone was found once. The rearrangement links TRBV29-1 to TRBJ2-3; D possibly corresponds to TRBD1 (6 bases). CDR3 size: 14 residues. Germline-derived CDR1 and CDR2 are SQVTM and ANQGSEA. Trimming left V 7 bases short and J 3 bases short, with 17 bases between. This CDR3 reads CSALTGTPTDTQYF. For the CDR3, the DNA is TGCAGCGCCTTAACTGGGACACCTACAGATACGCAGTATTTT.

The V and J genes are TRBV29-1 and TRBJ1-1; D is undetermined. In germline, CDR1 is SQVTM, CDR2 ANQGSEA. The V end lost 7 bases, the J end lost 1 base, and 16 bases lay between the germline ends. The CDR3 totals 14 residues. CDR3 region: CSAKAAGRNTEAFF. In nucleotides, the CDR3 is TGCAGCGCCAAAGCGGCGGGAAGGAACACTGAAGCTTTCTTT.

The V and J genes are TRBV19 and TRBJ2-5; 10 positions match TRBD2. The CDR3 has 15 residues. The germline gives CDR1 LNHDA, CDR2 SQIVND (reference sequence). The V and J ends lost 5 bases and 5 bases, in that order; junction bases with no gene match: 8. The CDR3, as DNA: TGTGCCAGTAGTGCCTCTAGCGGGAGTCCCGAGACCCAGTACTTC. It is translated as CASSASSGSPETQYF.

V gene TRBV24-1 combines with J gene TRBJ2-5; TRBD2 matches 7 bases. After removal of 9 bases from V and 2 bases from J, the junction contained 11 bases not matched to a gene. CDR3 size: 15 residues. The V gene's germline CDR1 is KGHDR and CDR2 SFDVKD. As DNA, the CDR3 is TGTGCCACCCGTAGGGGAGGCGGGGGACAAGAGACCCAGTACTTC. This sequence encodes CATRRGGGGQETQYF.